One sample yielded the 5 T cell receptor beta chains listed below, sequenced in a study of cytomegalovirus exposure and HLA in healthy donors. Using immunoSEQ multiplex PCR, the repertoire was profiled, and TCRdb retains in-frame clones only, with some absent. This sample carries over 120,000 clones, approximately 94% of them seen once, and the ten largest clones take 1.8%. Specimen: PBMCs. The receptors here all came from a young man in good health and CMV-seropositive.

Only one count was recorded for this clone. The chain carries TRBV29-1 and TRBJ1-2; 10 bases are a match to TRBD1. Germline V gives CDR1 SQVTM, CDR2 ANQGSEA. The CDR3 spans 13 residues. Losses at the gene ends were 5 bases for V and 4 bases for J; bases not matched to a gene: 4. This chain's CDR3 is CSVSRDRGYGYTF. The CDR3 DNA is TGCAGCGTTTCGCGGGACAGGGGCTATGGCTACACCTTC.

This chain links TRBV5-8 with TRBJ1-1; D ambiguous. The CDR3 runs 13 residues. Germline lookup yields CDR1 SGHTS and CDR2 YDEGEE. Trimming left V 3 bases short and J 1 base short, with 7 bases between. This chain's CDR3 is CASSYRGNTEAFF. The CDR3 DNA sequence: TGTGCCAGCAGCTATCGGGGGAACACTGAAGCTTTCTTT.

This chain links TRBV5-1 with TRBJ2-3; D is unclear. The germline V gene encodes CDR1 SGHRS and CDR2 YFSETQ. V was clipped by 0 bases and J by 0 bases, with 8 bases between them. The CDR3 contains 15 residues. As DNA, the CDR3 is TGCGCCAGCAGCTTGGTATCTCTAAGCACAGATACGCAGTATTTT. It translates to CASSLVSLSTDTQYF.

CDR3 region: CASSLSVGQPQHF. The CDR3 region has the DNA TGTGCCAGCAGTTTATCCGTCGGTCAGCCCCAGCATTTT. The V gene is TRBV28, the J gene TRBJ1-5; D is ambiguous. The germline V and J ends were trimmed by 1 base and 6 bases, with 7 bases remaining between them. Germline V gives CDR1 MDHEN, CDR2 SYDVKM. The CDR3 length is 13 residues.

CDR3 sequence (DNA): TGTGCCTCCTCCCGGGACAGAGGATGGGAAAAGTACTTC. Its protein product is CASSRDRGWEKYF. The chain links TRBV28 to TRBJ2-7, with TRBD1 matching 7 bases. V trimming: 11 bases; J trimming: 11 bases; junction bases outside the gene matches: 18. CDR1 is MDHEN, CDR2 SYDVKM, per germline. This CDR3 is 13 amino acids long.